A selection of T cell receptor beta chains follows, all from one sample in a study of cytomegalovirus exposure and HLA in healthy donors. Sequenced by immunoSEQ multiplex PCR; TCRdb stores in-frame clones only, minus some. The top ten hold about 3% of the sample, which has fewer than 250,000 clones, around 87% seen once. Sequenced sample: PBMCs. These receptors came from a man aged 18 to 30 in good health and CMV-seronegative. Each CDR3 is given with its conserved first and last residue. The order of the fields is clone size, D gene, J gene, V gene, CDR3 DNA, CDR3 protein. D genes are given only for firm matches. Clone size is shown for a subset of rows, as once, few, many or a class of expanded clone.

clone_size: NA; d_call: NA; j_call: TRBJ2-2; v_call: TRBV27; cdr3_nt: TGTGCCAGCAGTTTTGGAGACACCGGGGAGCTGTTTTTT; cdr3_aa: CASSFGDTGELFF
clone_size: NA; d_call: TRBD1; j_call: TRBJ1-4; v_call: TRBV5-1; cdr3_nt: TGCGCCAGCAGCCCGGGGACAGCTAATGAAAAACTGTTTTTT; cdr3_aa: CASSPGTANEKLFF
clone_size: NA; d_call: NA; j_call: TRBJ2-7; v_call: TRBV19; cdr3_nt: TGTGCCAGTAGTGCGGCCCCCGGACTGCGGCAGTACTTC; cdr3_aa: CASSAAPGLRQYF
clone_size: NA; d_call: TRBD1; j_call: TRBJ1-4; v_call: TRBV7-2; cdr3_nt: TGTGCCAGCAGCTCACCGGGACAGGGTGAGGGAAAACTGTTTTTT; cdr3_aa: CASSSPGQGEGKLFF
clone_size: NA; d_call: TRBD1; j_call: TRBJ2-7; v_call: TRBV29-1; cdr3_nt: TGCAGCGTTTGGTTACCCGGGACAGGCTACGAGCAGTACTTC; cdr3_aa: CSVWLPGTGYEQYF
clone_size: NA; d_call: NA; j_call: TRBJ1-6; v_call: TRBV4-1; cdr3_nt: TGCGCCAGCAGCCAAGAAAGGGGTTCACCCCTCCACTTT; cdr3_aa: CASSQERGSPLHF
clone_size: NA; d_call: TRBD2; j_call: TRBJ2-1; v_call: TRBV29-1; cdr3_nt: TGCAGCGTTGAAGGGGGGGTTCCTAGCGGGAGGGTAACCTACAATGAGCAGTTCTTC; cdr3_aa: CSVEGGVPSGRVTYNEQFF
clone_size: NA; d_call: NA; j_call: TRBJ2-3; v_call: TRBV29-1; cdr3_nt: TGCAGCGTGGAGGACGCCGGGGTGACAGATACGCAGTATTTT; cdr3_aa: CSVEDAGVTDTQYF
clone_size: NA; d_call: NA; j_call: TRBJ1-6; v_call: TRBV27; cdr3_nt: TGTGCCAGCAACGGGGGGGGGTCACCCCTCCACTTT; cdr3_aa: CASNGGGSPLHF
clone_size: NA; d_call: TRBD2; j_call: TRBJ2-7; v_call: TRBV2; cdr3_nt: TGTGCCAGCAGGGAAGGACTAGCGGGCTTCGTCTACGAGCAGTACTTC; cdr3_aa: CASREGLAGFVYEQYF
clone_size: NA; d_call: TRBD1; j_call: TRBJ1-2; v_call: TRBV9; cdr3_nt: TGTGCCAGCAGCGCCCGGGGGACAGATGGCTACACCTTC; cdr3_aa: CASSARGTDGYTF
clone_size: NA; d_call: TRBD1; j_call: TRBJ2-6; v_call: TRBV10-2; cdr3_nt: TGCGCCAGCAGGCGAACCGGGACAGGGGGTTCTGGGGCCAACGTCCTGACTTTC; cdr3_aa: CASRRTGTGGSGANVLTF
clone_size: NA; d_call: NA; j_call: TRBJ2-2; v_call: TRBV11-3; cdr3_nt: TGTGCCAGCAGCTTAGATAGCGGGGACAGCGCGAACACCGGGGAGCTGTTTTTT; cdr3_aa: CASSLDSGDSANTGELFF
clone_size: NA; d_call: TRBD1; j_call: TRBJ2-1; v_call: TRBV6-5; cdr3_nt: TGTGCCAGCACTCCCCCCACGACAGGGAAGAATGAGCAGTTCTTC; cdr3_aa: CASTPPTTGKNEQFF
clone_size: NA; d_call: NA; j_call: TRBJ1-1; v_call: TRBV28; cdr3_nt: TGTGCCAGCAGGCCCGACAGTTACGAAGCTTTCTTT; cdr3_aa: CASRPDSYEAFF
clone_size: NA; d_call: NA; j_call: TRBJ2-7; v_call: TRBV6-1; cdr3_nt: TGTGCCAGCAGCCAACTGGACAGCTACGAGCAGTACTTC; cdr3_aa: CASSQLDSYEQYF
clone_size: NA; d_call: TRBD2; j_call: TRBJ2-3; v_call: TRBV7-8; cdr3_nt: TGTGCCAGCGGTCCCCGAGGACTAGCAGGAGATACGCAGTATTTT; cdr3_aa: CASGPRGLAGDTQYF
clone_size: NA; d_call: NA; j_call: TRBJ2-7; v_call: TRBV10-2; cdr3_nt: TGCGCCAGCAGTGAAGGCGAACCGGGGACCTACGAGCAGTACTTC; cdr3_aa: CASSEGEPGTYEQYF
clone_size: NA; d_call: TRBD1; j_call: TRBJ1-5; v_call: TRBV5-6; cdr3_nt: TGTGCCAGCACCAGAACAGGGGTAGAGGATCAGCCCCAGCATTTT; cdr3_aa: CASTRTGVEDQPQHF
clone_size: NA; d_call: NA; j_call: TRBJ2-7; v_call: TRBV27; cdr3_nt: TGTGCCAGCGGGGGCAGCGCCTACGAGCAGTACTTC; cdr3_aa: CASGGSAYEQYF
clone_size: NA; d_call: TRBD1; j_call: TRBJ1-6; v_call: TRBV4-1; cdr3_nt: TGCGCCAGCAGCCTCCTTTTCCGGGACAGCAATTCACCCCTCCACTTT; cdr3_aa: CASSLLFRDSNSPLHF
clone_size: few; d_call: TRBD1; j_call: TRBJ1-6; v_call: TRBV6-5; cdr3_nt: TGTGCCAGCAGTTACACTGGGACAGGGGGCGCACCCCTCCACTTT; cdr3_aa: CASSYTGTGGAPLHF
clone_size: NA; d_call: NA; j_call: TRBJ2-2; v_call: TRBV18; cdr3_nt: TGTGCCAGCTCACCACTCACAAAAACCGGGGAGCTGTTTTTT; cdr3_aa: CASSPLTKTGELFF
clone_size: NA; d_call: NA; j_call: TRBJ2-1; v_call: TRBV7-8; cdr3_nt: TGTGCCAGCAGCGACGGCATTGTACATGGCTGGGGCATAAATGAGCAGTTCTTC; cdr3_aa: CASSDGIVHGWGINEQFF
clone_size: NA; d_call: NA; j_call: TRBJ2-5; v_call: TRBV18; cdr3_nt: TGTGCCAGCTCAACTACAGGGAGGGGGAACCAAGAGACCCAGTACTTC; cdr3_aa: CASSTTGRGNQETQYF
clone_size: NA; d_call: TRBD2; j_call: TRBJ2-1; v_call: TRBV28; cdr3_nt: TGTGCCAGCAGTTTAATAGCGGGGGCCTACAATGAGCAGTTCTTC; cdr3_aa: CASSLIAGAYNEQFF
clone_size: NA; d_call: TRBD1; j_call: TRBJ2-1; v_call: TRBV4-1; cdr3_nt: TGCGCCAGCAGCCAAGACATTATTGGGTCGACAGGGGGGAACAATGAGCAGTTCTTC; cdr3_aa: CASSQDIIGSTGGNNEQFF
clone_size: NA; d_call: NA; j_call: TRBJ2-6; v_call: TRBV11-2; cdr3_nt: TGTGCCAGCAGCCTGCCCGGGGGGCTTTTTTCTGGGGCCAACGTCCTGACTTTC; cdr3_aa: CASSLPGGLFSGANVLTF
clone_size: NA; d_call: NA; j_call: TRBJ2-3; v_call: TRBV4-1; cdr3_nt: TGCGCCAGCAGCCAACCTGTGGATACGCAGTATTTT; cdr3_aa: CASSQPVDTQYF
clone_size: NA; d_call: NA; j_call: TRBJ1-6; v_call: TRBV21-1; cdr3_nt: TGTGCCAGCAGCAGAGGACAGGGTAAGAATTCACCCCTCCACTTT; cdr3_aa: CASSRGQGKNSPLHF
clone_size: NA; d_call: NA; j_call: TRBJ1-4; v_call: TRBV2; cdr3_nt: TGTGCCAGCAGTTATCAGGGGCAAAATGAAAAACTGTTTTTT; cdr3_aa: CASSYQGQNEKLFF
clone_size: NA; d_call: NA; j_call: TRBJ2-1; v_call: TRBV6-1; cdr3_nt: TGTGCCAGCAGTGAACTATTAGAGCTCCAGTTCTTC; cdr3_aa: CASSELLELQFF
clone_size: NA; d_call: NA; j_call: TRBJ2-7; v_call: TRBV6-5; cdr3_nt: TGTGCCAGCAGTTACTCTGAGGAGAACGAGCAGTACTTC; cdr3_aa: CASSYSEENEQYF
clone_size: NA; d_call: NA; j_call: TRBJ1-5; v_call: TRBV19; cdr3_nt: TGTGCCAGTAGAGAGGGCGTCGATCAGCCCCAGCATTTT; cdr3_aa: CASREGVDQPQHF
clone_size: NA; d_call: TRBD1; j_call: TRBJ2-5; v_call: TRBV6-1; cdr3_nt: TGTGCCAGCAGTGAAAGGACAGGGGGCGAGACCCAGTACTTC; cdr3_aa: CASSERTGGETQYF
clone_size: NA; d_call: NA; j_call: TRBJ2-7; v_call: TRBV5-1; cdr3_nt: TGCGCCAGCAGGCAGGGAGGCGAGCAGTACTTC; cdr3_aa: CASRQGGEQYF
clone_size: NA; d_call: TRBD2; j_call: TRBJ2-7; v_call: TRBV19; cdr3_nt: TGTGCCAGTAGTATAGATCGGGAGGGGCCGACCGAGCAGTACTTC; cdr3_aa: CASSIDREGPTEQYF
clone_size: NA; d_call: NA; j_call: TRBJ2-7; v_call: TRBV10-2; cdr3_nt: TGCGCCAGCAGTGAGTCAGACGGGTCCTACGAGCAGTACTTC; cdr3_aa: CASSESDGSYEQYF
clone_size: NA; d_call: NA; j_call: TRBJ1-1; v_call: TRBV5-6; cdr3_nt: TGTGCCAGCAGAATTGGACAGTCCATTGGTGAAGCTTTCTTT; cdr3_aa: CASRIGQSIGEAFF
clone_size: NA; d_call: TRBD2; j_call: TRBJ2-3; v_call: TRBV27; cdr3_nt: TGTGCCAGCAGTTTATTAGCGGGGGGGATCGATACGCAGTATTTT; cdr3_aa: CASSLLAGGIDTQYF
clone_size: NA; d_call: TRBD2; j_call: TRBJ2-2; v_call: TRBV2; cdr3_nt: TGTGCCAGCAGCGCGATAGCGGGACTAAACACCGGGGAGCTGTTTTTT; cdr3_aa: CASSAIAGLNTGELFF
clone_size: NA; d_call: TRBD1; j_call: TRBJ1-2; v_call: TRBV29-1; cdr3_nt: TGCAGCGTTGAAGTTACGTACAGGGGATTCGCTGGCTACACCTTC; cdr3_aa: CSVEVTYRGFAGYTF
clone_size: once; d_call: NA; j_call: TRBJ1-1; v_call: TRBV6-1; cdr3_nt: TGTGCCAGCCACAGGGTAGGGGTTAGCACTGAAGCTTTCTTT; cdr3_aa: CASHRVGVSTEAFF
clone_size: NA; d_call: NA; j_call: TRBJ2-5; v_call: TRBV4-1; cdr3_nt: TGCGCCAGCAGCCAAGATCAGGGCATGGGTCAAGAGACCCAGTACTTC; cdr3_aa: CASSQDQGMGQETQYF
clone_size: NA; d_call: NA; j_call: TRBJ2-3; v_call: TRBV9; cdr3_nt: TGTGCCAGCAGCGTAGAAGGGGCGCATACGCAGTATTTT; cdr3_aa: CASSVEGAHTQYF
clone_size: NA; d_call: TRBD1; j_call: TRBJ2-3; v_call: TRBV11-2; cdr3_nt: TGTGCCAGCAGAAACAGGGGGCTGGGAGATACGCAGTATTTT; cdr3_aa: CASRNRGLGDTQYF
clone_size: NA; d_call: TRBD1; j_call: TRBJ1-1; v_call: TRBV4-2; cdr3_nt: TGTGCCAGCAGCCAAGTTTTGGGACAGGGCTTTGAGAACACTGAAGCTTTCTTT; cdr3_aa: CASSQVLGQGFENTEAFF
clone_size: NA; d_call: NA; j_call: TRBJ1-1; v_call: TRBV11-2; cdr3_nt: TGTGCCAGCAGCTTAGTAGCGCAGGCCCTCACTGAAGCTTTCTTT; cdr3_aa: CASSLVAQALTEAFF
clone_size: once; d_call: NA; j_call: TRBJ2-1; v_call: TRBV28; cdr3_nt: TGTGCCAGCAGTTTATTTGAGGAGGGCCCTTACAATGAGCAGTTCTTC; cdr3_aa: CASSLFEEGPYNEQFF
clone_size: NA; d_call: NA; j_call: TRBJ2-5; v_call: TRBV19; cdr3_nt: TGTGCCAGTAGTGATGACAGGAGAGGAGAGACCCAGTACTTC; cdr3_aa: CASSDDRRGETQYF
clone_size: NA; d_call: NA; j_call: TRBJ2-1; v_call: TRBV6-4; cdr3_nt: TGTGCCAGCAGTGACTCCCCGGACAGACCCTACAATGAGCAGTTCTTC; cdr3_aa: CASSDSPDRPYNEQFF
clone_size: NA; d_call: NA; j_call: TRBJ2-7; v_call: TRBV7-8; cdr3_nt: TGTGCCAGCAGCCTCGGAGGGTCTACCTACGAGCAGTACTTC; cdr3_aa: CASSLGGSTYEQYF
clone_size: NA; d_call: TRBD1; j_call: TRBJ1-2; v_call: TRBV30; cdr3_nt: TGTGCCTGGAGAGGACAGGGGGAAAACTATGGCTACACCTTC; cdr3_aa: CAWRGQGENYGYTF
clone_size: NA; d_call: NA; j_call: TRBJ2-6; v_call: TRBV28; cdr3_nt: TGTGCCAGCAGTTTATCAGGGATGGGTGGGGCCAACGTCCTGACTTTC; cdr3_aa: CASSLSGMGGANVLTF
clone_size: NA; d_call: TRBD1; j_call: TRBJ2-5; v_call: TRBV29-1; cdr3_nt: TGCAGCGTCGGACAGGGCCAAGAGACCCAGTACTTC; cdr3_aa: CSVGQGQETQYF
clone_size: once; d_call: NA; j_call: TRBJ1-5; v_call: TRBV28; cdr3_nt: TGTGCCAGCAGTTTAAGAGGGTACAATCAGCCCCAGCATTTT; cdr3_aa: CASSLRGYNQPQHF